This TCR beta chain was obtained from a study of blood T cell repertoires in COVID-19. About the study: The origin of the acute and convalescent COVID-19 samples was the United States, Italy and Spain. PBMCs, B-cell-depleted T cells, or T cells were the source of the cDNA or gDNA that made up the material.

The V gene's germline CDR1 is LNHDA and CDR2 SQIVND (reference sequence). The CDR3 is 15 residues long. Source study methods: Estimates of nucleated cell counts were drawn from the amplification of reference gene primers. The data were produced by immunoSEQ multiplex PCR, yet TCRdb's version contains in-frame clones alone and is incomplete. V, J and clone size reflect that table, while D and trimming were determined from the DNA. The sample lists just under 40,000 clones; 70% to 80% were seen once. Material: peripheral blood. This receptor was taken from a man between 65 and 80 years old with acute or convalescent COVID-19. The chain combines TRBV19 with TRBJ2-3; 9 bases are a match to TRBD2. The CDR3 nucleotides are TGTGCAACTACGGCGGGCGGGAGGGAGGCAGATACGCAGTATTTT. Its translation is CATTAGGREADTQYF. The full variable domain, in which reference TRBV19 and TRBJ2-3 provide the parts outside the CDR3, is DGGITQSPKYLFRKEGQNVTLSCEQNLNHDAMYWYRQDPGQGLRLIYYSQIVNDFQKGDIAEGYSVSREKKESFPLTVTSAQKNPTAFYLCATTAGGREADTQYFGPGTRLTVL.